What follows is one T cell receptor beta chain and its context. Its antigen is currently not known. One base away there is no much larger clone; base qualities are not given. Cells that were CD4+CD25+CD127-/low were isolated as Tregs. In a bigger cohort of roughly 20 breast cancer patients, the researchers sequenced just a single TRBV12-4/TRBJ1-2 rearrangement in tumor Tregs as well as in blood Treg, naive and memory CD4+ cells. Ficoll density gradient centrifugation was used to isolate mononuclear cells from either lymph nodes or 50 to 65 ml of peripheral blood. Sorted cell populations were confirmed by FACS to exceed 90% purity. The library was obtained by multiplex PCR. Sequencing relied on an Ion Torrent PGM. Adaptor-ligated barcode primers were used to amplify TRBV12-4/TRBJ1-2 clonotypes in the approximately 25-patient analysis. TRBV12-4/TRBJ1-2 amplicons from the roughly 25-patient cohort were sequenced on the Ion Personal Genome Machine system. In the source study's methods: For each of nine subset-tissue groups, sequencing data from the five patients were pooled, and the groups were then compared using unsupervised clustering of TCR gene usage. Repertoire similarity was calculated with the Morisita-Horn index, weighting shared sequences by their contribution to each repertoire. TCRdb reran the public reads through fastp at Q25 and MiXCR, keeping productive beta chains. Here each entry gathers all rows of one CDR3 protein and keeps the most common genes and DNA. TCRdb assigned the V and J calls; the authors' analysis was not used. Recorded for this sample are just under 850 distinct CDR3 sequences; about 24% of them occurred a single time. The ten most abundant clones make up approximately 15% of the sample.

This specimen belongs to a study (dated by TCRdb to the mid-2010s). For the study in its entirety: The study examined whether tumor-infiltrating Tregs in breast cancer are drawn from blood Tregs or arise in situ by conversion from other CD4+ T cell subsets.

The research as a whole found: The TCR alpha and beta sequences of tumor-infiltrating Tregs showed the greatest overlap with tumor naive CD4+ T cells, followed by blood naive CD4+ T cells. Rather than covering whole repertoires, validation in the larger cohort was restricted to a single TCR beta V-J rearrangement. Tumor memory CD4+ T cell TCR gene usage was found to cluster with blood and lymph node memory CD4+ cells and with lymph node naive CD4+ cells. Across 20 to 25 patients, roughly 13% of tumor Treg TRBV12-4/TRBJ1-2 sequences were found to be shared with naive CD4+ cells, compared with under 2.2% shared with blood Tregs or memory cells.

The CDR3 runs 13 residues from the cysteine to the phenylalanine. Only the CDR3 region is kept as DNA, spanning 39 bases read in frame from base 1. Trimming at the junction amounts to 6 bases on V and 7 bases on J, and the germline ends lie 15 bases apart. The source of this sequence is a female donor with breast cancer. Input material: Tregs sorted from blood. The chain is made from TRBV12-3 or TRBV12-4 and TRBJ1-2; the D segment cannot be called with confidence. CDR3 sequence: CASRTGPMAGYTF. The base sequence is TGTGCCAGCAGGACGGGCCCTATGGCTGGCTACACCTTC.